This T cell receptor beta chain originates from a study of blood T cells in healthy people across ages. Broader study findings: Higher diversity and more naive CD4+ cells were features of long-lived donors, compared to aged donors. Strong correlation existed between TCR beta diversity and naive T cell percentage.

V was trimmed by 5 bases and J by 8 bases, leaving 12 bases between them. Germline assignment: CDR1 PRHDT and CDR2 FYEKMQ (reference sequence). CDR3 length: 12 amino acids. For the second PCR, which ran for about 6 to 11 cycles, a sample-barcoded 5' primer and a J-beta primer mix were used. MiXCR was run by TCRdb on the 5' RACE reads, yielding one entry per CDR3 protein. Of approximately 800,000 distinct CDR3 sequences in the sample, approximately 67% were seen once. The sample holds many counts of this clonotype. Its antigen is not known. Sequencing used blood. The clonotype originates from a man aged 25 to 45 in good health. The rearrangement uses TRBV13 and TRBJ1-2; possible D gene TRBD1, 5 bases. CDR3 loop: CASSRGVDGYTF. The CDR3, as DNA: TGTGCCAGCAGCCGAGGGGTTGACGGCTACACCTTC.